This T cell receptor beta chain was profiled in a study of shared clonotypes between healthy human individuals (dated by TCRdb to 2020 to 2021). Background on the whole study: The cohort comprised two women and a few men aged 18 to 49 years. For each donor, three plates each were used for CD4 naive and CD4 memory, two plates were used for CD8 naive, and one plate was used for CD8 memory. To estimate repertoire size and how much clonotype sharing occurs between individuals, the study deeply sequenced the blood TCR repertoires of several healthy adults. To increase sequencing depth and limit assay-specific biases, different laboratories used diverse techniques to prepare libraries and sequence TCR repertoires. Between about 0.94 and 8.9 billion PBMCs per donor were obtained by leukapheresis. What the study reported, not specific to this receptor: Even with the large sequencing depth, rarefaction of the sorted-subset datasets indicated that sequencing was incomplete. Because the study included a small number of donors, the genetic and exposure-history diversity represented was limited. Estimated clonotype richness was generally larger for naive than for memory subsets. Compared with non-shared clonotypes, clonotypes shared by all four sorted-subset donors had higher generation probabilities. Based on pairwise subsampling, the degree of clonotype sharing among donors was expected to be affected by sequencing depth. Sharing across a few donors was observed for approximately 5% of naive CD4, about 4% of naive CD8, about 2.3% of memory CD4, and around 0.4% of memory CD8 clonotypes. Sampling was limited to blood, and TCR repertoires in tissue likely differ from TCR repertoires in blood.

The CDR3 covers 18 residues, taking in both the cysteine and the phenylalanine. This entry keeps only the CDR3 DNA: 54 bases, framed from base 1. The germline V gene sets CDR1 to MDHEN and CDR2 to SYDVKM. V was cut back by 11 bases and J by 0 bases, leaving a gap of 25 bases between them. To note about this clone: It lacks a known antigen. No much larger clone is present one base from it, and per-base qualities are unavailable.

Using the deep immunoSEQ assay, multiplex PCR amplified TCR CDR3 regions from genomic DNA. Extracted genomic DNA from each cell subset was spread evenly across all wells of several immunoSEQ 96-well plates, with each plate serving as a replicate. For sorted subsets, around 0.2 ug genomic DNA, equal to about 30,000 T cell genomes, was loaded into each replicate PCR. Purified libraries were measured with a Qubit 3.0 fluorometer, size-checked on a Bioanalyzer 2100, and measured again with the KAPA Library Quantification kit. Each immunoSEQ 96-well plate was sequenced on its own single-read 150-cycle Illumina NextSeq 550 flow cell. As for the original processing: Because the immunoSEQ output held only junctional sequences and lacked quality scores, the filtering could not match the filtering applied to full-length reads. To assign V/J genes and CDR3, sequences were annotated using PyIR, a Python wrapper for IgBLAST v1.9, with IMGT germline references. Reads were filtered out if the reads had weak V/J assignments (E-value above 1e-6), no CDR3, stop codons, out-of-frame junctions, or ambiguous translated residues. V3J clonotypes were defined as sequences sharing an identical inferred V gene, J gene, and CDR3 amino acid sequence. Percentage overlap between repertoires was computed as shared unique clonotypes divided by the size of the smaller repertoire. Three approaches were used to assess repertoire richness: RTK rarefaction, the Chao1 estimator, and Recon v2.1 estimates of unobserved clonotypes. For all TCRbeta clonotypes obtained by the gDNA method from four donors, generation probabilities were computed with OLGA. Here the immuneACCESS table is served through TCRdb, limited to in-frame sequences with V and J called. Missing clones are a known gap in these copies; in checked studies unresolved V genes cover under half, and the rest lacks a known reason. The D gene and trimming were derived from the DNA, and the V and J assignments and clone size from that table. Counted in this sample were 2 million to 3 million clones; approximately 93% of them appeared once. The leading ten clones occupy around 0.37% of the sample.

The donors were healthy, HIV-negative adults who had no recently reported acute infections or vaccinations. Every donor was a Caucasian adult living in Nashville, Tennessee, USA. CD4+ T cells were enriched by magnetic negative selection, after which naive cells were positively selected on CD45RA and the negative fraction was taken as the memory subset. After blood collection by leukapheresis, PBMCs were isolated using Ficoll-Histopaque density gradient centrifugation and then cryopreserved in the vapor phase of liquid nitrogen. Purity and quantity of every magnetically sorted T cell population were checked by analytical flow cytometry. Genomic DNA was isolated from every sorted fraction and measured by UV absorbance on a Nanodrop 2000c.

The sample was naive CD4+ T cells from PBMCs. Sample cell subset or site, as interpreted from the label and publication: CD45RA+ positively selected. The TCR was taken from a young man in good health. Some clones in this sample may be carry-over from other donors' samples. The V gene is TRBV28 and the J gene is TRBJ2-2, with the D gene uncertain. The nucleotide sequence reads as follows: TGTGCCGCTAACCCTGTGCGTTACCACCCTTCGAACACCGGGGAGCTGTTTTTT. Protein translation: CAANPVRYHPSNTGELFF.